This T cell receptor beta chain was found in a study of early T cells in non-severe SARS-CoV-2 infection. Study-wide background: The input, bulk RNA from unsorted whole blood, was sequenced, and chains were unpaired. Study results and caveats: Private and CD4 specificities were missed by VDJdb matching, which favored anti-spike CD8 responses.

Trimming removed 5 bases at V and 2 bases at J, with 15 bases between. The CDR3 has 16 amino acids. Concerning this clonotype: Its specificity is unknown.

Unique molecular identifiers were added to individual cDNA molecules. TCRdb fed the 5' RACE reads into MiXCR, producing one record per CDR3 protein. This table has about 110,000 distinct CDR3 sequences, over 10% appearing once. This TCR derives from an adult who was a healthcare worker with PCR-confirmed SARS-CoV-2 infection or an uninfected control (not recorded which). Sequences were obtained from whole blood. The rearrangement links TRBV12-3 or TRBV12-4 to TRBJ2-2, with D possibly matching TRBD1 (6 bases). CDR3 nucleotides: TGTGCCAGCAGTCCGGGACACCTACTCAACACCGGGGAGCTGTTTTTT. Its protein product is CASSPGHLLNTGELFF.